The 2 T cell receptor beta chains in this list originate from one sample, sequenced in a study of blood T cell repertoires in COVID-19. Assay: immunoSEQ multiplex PCR; the TCRdb copy retains only in-frame clones and omits some. This sample has 200,000 to 250,000 clones; 80% occur once, and the top ten carry around 5.8%. Source material: peripheral blood. Every receptor here comes from a woman aged 70 to 79 with acute or convalescent COVID-19.

The chain links TRBV11-2 to TRBJ2-2; D might be TRBD1 (5 bases). The CDR3 consists of 16 residues. Germline CDR1 and CDR2: SGHAT and FQNNGV. V was trimmed by 0 bases and J by 6 bases, leaving 14 bases between them. The CDR3 region is CASSLDAAGLAGELFF. DNA for the CDR3: TGTGCCAGCAGCTTAGATGCGGCAGGGTTGGCCGGGGAGCTGTTTTTT.

The CDR3 nucleotides read TGTGCCAGCAGCTCATCGGGGGGTCAAGAGACCCAGTACTTC. As protein: CASSSSGGQETQYF. The genes are TRBV5-4 and TRBJ2-5; 7 nucleotides align to TRBD2. Germline V gives CDR1 SGHNT, CDR2 YYREEE (reference sequence). With 3 bases clipped from V and 2 bases from J, the junction kept 4 bases outside the gene matches. The CDR3 runs to 14 residues.